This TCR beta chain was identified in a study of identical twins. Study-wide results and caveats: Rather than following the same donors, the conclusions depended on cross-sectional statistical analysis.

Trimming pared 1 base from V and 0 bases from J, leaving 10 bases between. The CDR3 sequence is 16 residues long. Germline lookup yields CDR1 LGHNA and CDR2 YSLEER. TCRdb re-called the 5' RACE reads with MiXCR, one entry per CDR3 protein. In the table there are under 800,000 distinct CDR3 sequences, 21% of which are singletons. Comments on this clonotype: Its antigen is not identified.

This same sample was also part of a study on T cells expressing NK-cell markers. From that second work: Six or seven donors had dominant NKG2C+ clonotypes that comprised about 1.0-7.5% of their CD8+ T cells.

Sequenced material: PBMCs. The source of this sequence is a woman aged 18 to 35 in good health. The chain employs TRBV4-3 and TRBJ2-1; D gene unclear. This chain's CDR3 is CASSQGWSSSYNEQFF. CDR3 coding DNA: TGCGCCAGCAGCCAAGGTTGGTCAAGCTCCTACAATGAGCAGTTCTTC.